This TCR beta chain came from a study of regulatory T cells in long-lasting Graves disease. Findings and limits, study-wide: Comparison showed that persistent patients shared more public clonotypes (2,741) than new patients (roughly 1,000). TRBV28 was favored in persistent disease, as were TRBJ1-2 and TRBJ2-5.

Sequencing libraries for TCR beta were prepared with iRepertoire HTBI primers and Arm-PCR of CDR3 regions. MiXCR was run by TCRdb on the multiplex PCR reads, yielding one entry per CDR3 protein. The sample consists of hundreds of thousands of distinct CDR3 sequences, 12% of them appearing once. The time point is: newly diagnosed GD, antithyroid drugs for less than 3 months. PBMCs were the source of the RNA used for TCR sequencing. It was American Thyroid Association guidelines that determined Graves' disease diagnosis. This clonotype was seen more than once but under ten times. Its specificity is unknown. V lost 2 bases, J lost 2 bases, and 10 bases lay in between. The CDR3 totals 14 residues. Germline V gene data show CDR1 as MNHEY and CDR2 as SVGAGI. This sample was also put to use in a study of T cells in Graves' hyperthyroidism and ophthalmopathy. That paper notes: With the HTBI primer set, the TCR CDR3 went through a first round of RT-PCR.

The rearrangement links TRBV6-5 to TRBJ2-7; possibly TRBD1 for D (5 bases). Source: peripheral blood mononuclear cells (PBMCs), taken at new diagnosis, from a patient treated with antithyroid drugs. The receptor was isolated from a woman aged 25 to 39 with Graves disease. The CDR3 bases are TGTGCCAGCAGTTACAGGCAGGGTACCTACGAGCAGTACTTC. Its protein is CASSYRQGTYEQYF.